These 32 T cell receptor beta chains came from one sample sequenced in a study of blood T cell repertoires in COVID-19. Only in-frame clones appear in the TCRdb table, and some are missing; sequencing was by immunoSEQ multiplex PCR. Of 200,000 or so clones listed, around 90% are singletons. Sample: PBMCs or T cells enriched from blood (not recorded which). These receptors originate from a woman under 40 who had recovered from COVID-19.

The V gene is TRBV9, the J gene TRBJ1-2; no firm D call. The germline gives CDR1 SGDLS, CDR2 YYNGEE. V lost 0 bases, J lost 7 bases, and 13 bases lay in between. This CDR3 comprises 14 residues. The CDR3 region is CASSVVVEGSGYTF. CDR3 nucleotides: TGTGCCAGCAGCGTAGTAGTAGAGGGTAGTGGCTACACCTTC.

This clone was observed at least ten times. CDR3 amino acids: CASSLAGGSEAFF. The CDR3 coding sequence is TGTGCCAGCAGCCTAGCGGGGGGTTCTGAAGCTTTCTTT. This chain uses TRBV3-1 (or the pseudogene TRBV3-2) with TRBJ1-1; maybe TRBD1 (5 bases). The CDR3 sequence is 13 residues long. V dropped 4 bases and J dropped 6 bases, with 12 bases sitting between them. CDR1 and CDR2 (germline): LGHDT, YNNKEL (reference sequence).

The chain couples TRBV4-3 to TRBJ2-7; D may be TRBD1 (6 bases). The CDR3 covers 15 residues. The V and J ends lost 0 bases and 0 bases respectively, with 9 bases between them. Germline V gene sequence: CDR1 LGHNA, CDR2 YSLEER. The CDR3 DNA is TGCGCCAGCAGCCAAGACGCAGGGGCCTCCTACGAGCAGTACTTC. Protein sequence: CASSQDAGASYEQYF.

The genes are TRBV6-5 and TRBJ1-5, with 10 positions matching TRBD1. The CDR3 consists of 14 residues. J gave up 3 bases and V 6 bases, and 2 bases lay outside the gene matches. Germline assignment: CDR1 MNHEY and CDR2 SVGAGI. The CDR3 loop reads CASRDRGNNQPQHF. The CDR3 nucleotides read TGTGCCAGCAGGGACAGGGGGAACAATCAGCCCCAGCATTTT.

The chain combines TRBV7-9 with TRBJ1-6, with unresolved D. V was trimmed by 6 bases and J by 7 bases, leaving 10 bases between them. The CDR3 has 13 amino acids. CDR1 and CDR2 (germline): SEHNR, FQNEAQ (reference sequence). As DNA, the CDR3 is TGTGCCAGCAGAGATCTACAGAATTCACCCCTCCACTTT. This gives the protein CASRDLQNSPLHF.

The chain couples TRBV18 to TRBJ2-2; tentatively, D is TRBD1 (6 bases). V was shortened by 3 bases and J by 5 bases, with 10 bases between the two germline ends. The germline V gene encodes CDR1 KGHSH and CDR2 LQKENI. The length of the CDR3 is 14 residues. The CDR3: CASSPLGGTGELFF. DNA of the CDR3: TGTGCCAGCTCACCTTTAGGGGGAACCGGGGAGCTGTTTTTT.

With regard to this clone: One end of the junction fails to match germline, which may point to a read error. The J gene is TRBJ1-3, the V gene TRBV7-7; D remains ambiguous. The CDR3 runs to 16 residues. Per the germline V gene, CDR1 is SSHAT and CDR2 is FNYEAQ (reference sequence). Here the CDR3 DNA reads TGTGCTAGCAATAGAGGTATGATCCACTCTGGAAACACCATATATTTT. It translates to CASNRGMIHSGNTIYF.

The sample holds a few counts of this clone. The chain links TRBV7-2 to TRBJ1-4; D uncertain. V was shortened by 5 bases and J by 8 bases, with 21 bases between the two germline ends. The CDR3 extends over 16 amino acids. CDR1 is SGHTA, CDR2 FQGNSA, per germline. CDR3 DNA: TGTGCCAGCAGCCCTTTTAGTCTCGGGGTTGGCGAAAAACTGTTTTTT. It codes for CASSPFSLGVGEKLFF. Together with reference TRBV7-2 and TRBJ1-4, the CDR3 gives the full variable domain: GAGVSQSPSNKVTEKGKDVELRCDPISGHTALYWYRQSLGQGLEFLIYFQGNSAPDKSGLPSDRFSAERTGGSVSTLTIQRTQQEDSAVYLCASSPFSLGVGEKLFFGSGTQLSVL.

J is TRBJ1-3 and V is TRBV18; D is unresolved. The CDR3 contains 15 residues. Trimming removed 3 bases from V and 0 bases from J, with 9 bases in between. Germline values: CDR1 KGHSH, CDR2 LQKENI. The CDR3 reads CASSPMGISGNTIYF. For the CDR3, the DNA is TGTGCCAGCTCACCCATGGGCATCTCTGGAAACACCATATATTTT.

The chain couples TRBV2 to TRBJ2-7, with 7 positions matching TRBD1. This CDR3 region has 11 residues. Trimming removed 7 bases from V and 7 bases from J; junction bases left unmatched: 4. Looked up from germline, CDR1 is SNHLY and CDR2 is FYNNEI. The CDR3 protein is CASKGAQEQYF. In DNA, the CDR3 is TGTGCCAGCAAGGGGGCGCAAGAGCAGTACTTC. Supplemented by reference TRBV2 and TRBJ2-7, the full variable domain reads EPEVTQTPSHQVTQMGQEVILRCVPISNHLYFYWYRQILGQKVEFLVSFYNNEISEKSEIFDDQFSVERPDGSNFTLKIRSTKLEDSAMYFCASKGAQEQYFGPGTRLTVT.

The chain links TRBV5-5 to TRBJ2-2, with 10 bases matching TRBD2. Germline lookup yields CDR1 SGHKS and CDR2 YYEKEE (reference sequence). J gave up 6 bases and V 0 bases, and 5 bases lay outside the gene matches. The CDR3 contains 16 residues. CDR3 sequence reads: CASSLGLAGEAGELFF. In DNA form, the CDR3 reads TGTGCCAGCAGCTTGGGTCTAGCGGGGGAGGCCGGGGAGCTGTTTTTT.

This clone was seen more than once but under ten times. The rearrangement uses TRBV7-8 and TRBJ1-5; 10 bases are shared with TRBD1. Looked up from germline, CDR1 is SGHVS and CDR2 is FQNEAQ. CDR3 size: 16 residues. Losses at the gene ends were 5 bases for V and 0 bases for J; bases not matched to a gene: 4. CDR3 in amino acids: CASSPGTGDSNQPQHF. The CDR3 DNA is TGTGCCAGCAGCCCGGGGACAGGGGATAGCAATCAGCCCCAGCATTTT.

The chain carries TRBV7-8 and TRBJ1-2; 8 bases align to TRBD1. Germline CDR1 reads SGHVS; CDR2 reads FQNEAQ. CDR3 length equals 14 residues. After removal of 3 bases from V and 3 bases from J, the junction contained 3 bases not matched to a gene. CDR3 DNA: TGTGCCAGCAGCTTCGACAGGGGAGACTATGGCTACACCTTC. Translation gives CASSFDRGDYGYTF.

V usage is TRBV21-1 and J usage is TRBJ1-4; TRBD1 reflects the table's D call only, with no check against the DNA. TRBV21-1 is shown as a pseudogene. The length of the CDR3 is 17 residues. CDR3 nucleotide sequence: TGTGCCAGCAGCAAAGAAGGCACAGGGGGAGCCTATGAAAAACTGTTTTTT. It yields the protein CASSKEGTGGAYEKLFF.

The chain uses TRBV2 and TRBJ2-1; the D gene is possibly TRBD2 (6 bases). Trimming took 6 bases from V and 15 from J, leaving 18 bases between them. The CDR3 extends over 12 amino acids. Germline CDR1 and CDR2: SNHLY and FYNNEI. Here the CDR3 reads CASSKPGEPGFF. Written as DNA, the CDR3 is TGTGCCAGCAGCAAGCCGGGGGAACCCGGGTTCTTC.

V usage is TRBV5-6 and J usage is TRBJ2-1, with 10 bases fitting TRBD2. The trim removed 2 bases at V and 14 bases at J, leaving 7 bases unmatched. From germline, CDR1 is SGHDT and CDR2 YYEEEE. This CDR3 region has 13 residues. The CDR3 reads CASSLASGGGEFF. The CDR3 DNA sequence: TGTGCCAGCAGCTTAGCTAGCGGGGGAGGCGAGTTCTTC.

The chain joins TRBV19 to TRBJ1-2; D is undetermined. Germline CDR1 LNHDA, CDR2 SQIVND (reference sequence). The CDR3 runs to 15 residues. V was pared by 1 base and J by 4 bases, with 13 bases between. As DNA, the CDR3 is TGTGCCAGTAGTATAGCGGGCCCCCGGGGCTATGGCTACACCTTC. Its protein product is CASSIAGPRGYGYTF.

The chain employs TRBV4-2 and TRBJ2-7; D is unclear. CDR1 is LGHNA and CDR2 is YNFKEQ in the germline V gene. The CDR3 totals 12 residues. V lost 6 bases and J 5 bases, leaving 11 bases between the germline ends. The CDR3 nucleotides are TGTGCCAGCAGAAGCACCACGGACGAGCAGTACTTC. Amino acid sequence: CASRSTTDEQYF.

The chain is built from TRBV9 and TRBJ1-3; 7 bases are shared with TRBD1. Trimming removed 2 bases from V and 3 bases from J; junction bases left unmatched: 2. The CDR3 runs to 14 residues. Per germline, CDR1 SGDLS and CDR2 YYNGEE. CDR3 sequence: CASSVGQHGNTIYF. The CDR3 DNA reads TGTGCCAGCAGCGTGGGACAGCATGGAAACACCATATATTTT.

The CDR3 DNA is TGTGCCAGCAACCGACAGGGTTCTGGAAACACCATATATTTT. Encoded protein: CASNRQGSGNTIYF. The chain employs TRBV3-1 (or the pseudogene TRBV3-2) and TRBJ1-3; 7 bases map to TRBD1. The junction had 4 bases not matched to a gene; V was cut back by 7 bases and J by 1 base. This CDR3 contains 14 residues. Germline values: CDR1 LGHDT, CDR2 YNNKEL (reference sequence).

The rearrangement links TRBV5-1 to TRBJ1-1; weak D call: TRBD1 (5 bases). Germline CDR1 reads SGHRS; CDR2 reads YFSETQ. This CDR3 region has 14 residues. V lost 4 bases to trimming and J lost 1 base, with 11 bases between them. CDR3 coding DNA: TGCGCCAGCAGCCAACAGGCTGGGAACACTGAAGCTTTCTTT. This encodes CASSQQAGNTEAFF.

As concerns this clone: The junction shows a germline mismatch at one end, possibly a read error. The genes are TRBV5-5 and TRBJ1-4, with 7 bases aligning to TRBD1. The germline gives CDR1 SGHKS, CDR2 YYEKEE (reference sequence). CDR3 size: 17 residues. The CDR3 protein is CASSLTRLGTGVERLFF. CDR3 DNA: TGTGCCAGCAGCTTAACCCGGTTGGGAACAGGGGTAGAAAGACTGTTTTTT.

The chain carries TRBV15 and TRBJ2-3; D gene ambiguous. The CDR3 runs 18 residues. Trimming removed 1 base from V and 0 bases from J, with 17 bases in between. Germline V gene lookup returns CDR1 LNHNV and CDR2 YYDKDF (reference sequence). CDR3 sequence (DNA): TGTGCCACCAGCAGAGGTTCAACCATTCCCCAGAGCACAGATACGCAGTATTTT. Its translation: CATSRGSTIPQSTDTQYF.

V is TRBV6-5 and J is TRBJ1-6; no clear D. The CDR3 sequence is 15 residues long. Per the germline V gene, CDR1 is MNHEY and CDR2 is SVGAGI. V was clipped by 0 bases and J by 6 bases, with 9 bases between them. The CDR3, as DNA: TGTGCCAGCAGTTACTCGAACAGTGCTAATTCACCCCTCCACTTT. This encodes CASSYSNSANSPLHF.

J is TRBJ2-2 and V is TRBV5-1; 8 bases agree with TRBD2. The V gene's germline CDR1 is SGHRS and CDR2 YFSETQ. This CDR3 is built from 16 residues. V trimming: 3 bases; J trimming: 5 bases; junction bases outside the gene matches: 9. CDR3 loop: CASSSERGLSTGELFF. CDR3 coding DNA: TGCGCCAGCAGCTCGGAGCGGGGGTTGAGTACCGGGGAGCTGTTTTTT.

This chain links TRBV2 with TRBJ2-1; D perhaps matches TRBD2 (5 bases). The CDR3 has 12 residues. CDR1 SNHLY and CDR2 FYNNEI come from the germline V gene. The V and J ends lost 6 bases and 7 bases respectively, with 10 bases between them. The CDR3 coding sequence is TGTGCCAGCAGGGACTCGCTAAATGAGCAGTTCTTC. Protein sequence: CASRDSLNEQFF. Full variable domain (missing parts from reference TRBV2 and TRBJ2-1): EPEVTQTPSHQVTQMGQEVILRCVPISNHLYFYWYRQILGQKVEFLVSFYNNEISEKSEIFDDQFSVERPDGSNFTLKIRSTKLEDSAMYFCASRDSLNEQFFGPGTRLTVL.

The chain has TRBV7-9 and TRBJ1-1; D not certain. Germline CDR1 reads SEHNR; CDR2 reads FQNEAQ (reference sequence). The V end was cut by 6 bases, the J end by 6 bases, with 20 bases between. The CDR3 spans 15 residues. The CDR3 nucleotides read TGTGCCAGCAGATCTAAGGTGGAGGAAAGCGCTGAAGCTTTCTTT. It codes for CASRSKVEESAEAFF.

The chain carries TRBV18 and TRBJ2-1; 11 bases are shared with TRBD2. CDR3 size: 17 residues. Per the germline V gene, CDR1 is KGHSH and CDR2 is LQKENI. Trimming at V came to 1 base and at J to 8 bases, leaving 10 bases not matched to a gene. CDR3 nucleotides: TGTGCCAGCTCACCACTGACTAGCGGGGCCCATCGGGATGAGCAGTTCTTC. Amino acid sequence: CASSPLTSGAHRDEQFF. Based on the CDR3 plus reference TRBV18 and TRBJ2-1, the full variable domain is NAGVMQNPRHLVRRRGQEARLRCSPMKGHSHVYWYRQLPEEGLKFMVYLQKENIIDESGMPKERFSAEFPKEGPSILRIQQVVRGDSAAYFCASSPLTSGAHRDEQFFGPGTRLTVL.

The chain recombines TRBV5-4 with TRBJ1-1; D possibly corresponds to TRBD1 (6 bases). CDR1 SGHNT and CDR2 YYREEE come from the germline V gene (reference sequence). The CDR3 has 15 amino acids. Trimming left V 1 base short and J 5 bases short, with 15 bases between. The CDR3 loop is CASSLMGAMGTEAFF. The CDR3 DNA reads TGTGCCAGCAGCTTGATGGGGGCGATGGGGACTGAAGCTTTCTTT. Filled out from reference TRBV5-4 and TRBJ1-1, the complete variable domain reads ETGVTQSPTHLIKTRGQQVTLRCSSQSGHNTVSWYQQALGQGPQFIFQYYREEENGRGNFPPRFSGLQFPNYSSELNVNALELDDSALYLCASSLMGAMGTEAFFGQGTRLTVV.

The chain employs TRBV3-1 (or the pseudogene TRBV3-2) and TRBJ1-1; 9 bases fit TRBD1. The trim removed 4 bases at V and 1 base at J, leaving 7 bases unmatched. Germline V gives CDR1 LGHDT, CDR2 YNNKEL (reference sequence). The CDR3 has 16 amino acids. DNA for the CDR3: TGTGCCAGCAGCCTTCATCCGGGACAGGGGAACACTGAAGCTTTCTTT. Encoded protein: CASSLHPGQGNTEAFF.

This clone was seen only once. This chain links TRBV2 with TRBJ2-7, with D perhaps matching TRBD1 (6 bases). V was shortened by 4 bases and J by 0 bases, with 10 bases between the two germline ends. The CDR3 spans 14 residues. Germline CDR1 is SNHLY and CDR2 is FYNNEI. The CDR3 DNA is TGTGCCAGCAGTGCAAGGACAGCCTCCTACGAGCAGTACTTC. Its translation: CASSARTASYEQYF.

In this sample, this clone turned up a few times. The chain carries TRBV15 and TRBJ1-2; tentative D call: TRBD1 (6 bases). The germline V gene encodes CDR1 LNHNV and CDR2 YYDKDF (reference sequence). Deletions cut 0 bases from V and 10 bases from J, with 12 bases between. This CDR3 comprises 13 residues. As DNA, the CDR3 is TGTGCCACCAGCAGAGAGAGGGCAGGGGCCTACACCTTC. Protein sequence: CATSRERAGAYTF.